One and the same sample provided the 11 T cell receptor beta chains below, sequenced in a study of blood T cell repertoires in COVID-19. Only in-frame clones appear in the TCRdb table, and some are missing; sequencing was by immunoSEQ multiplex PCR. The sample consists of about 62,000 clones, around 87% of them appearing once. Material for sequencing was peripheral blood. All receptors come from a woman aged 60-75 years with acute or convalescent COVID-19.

CDR3 DNA sequence: TGTGCCAGCAGAGCCCACCATGCAGCGGGCCAGCGCACAGATACGCAGTATTTT. Translation gives CASRAHHAAGQRTDTQYF. V is TRBV2 and J is TRBJ2-3; TRBD2 is a possible D gene (6 bases). Germline V lookup: CDR1 SNHLY, CDR2 FYNNEI. The V end lost 6 bases, the J end lost 1 base, and 23 bases lay between the germline ends. The CDR3 is made up of 18 amino acids.

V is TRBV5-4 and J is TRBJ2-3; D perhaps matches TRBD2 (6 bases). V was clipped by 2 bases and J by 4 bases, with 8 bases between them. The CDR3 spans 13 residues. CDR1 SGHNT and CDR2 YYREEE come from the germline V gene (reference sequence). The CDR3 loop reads CASSLRGSDTQYF. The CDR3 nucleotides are TGTGCCAGCAGCTTACGGGGGTCAGATACGCAGTATTTT.

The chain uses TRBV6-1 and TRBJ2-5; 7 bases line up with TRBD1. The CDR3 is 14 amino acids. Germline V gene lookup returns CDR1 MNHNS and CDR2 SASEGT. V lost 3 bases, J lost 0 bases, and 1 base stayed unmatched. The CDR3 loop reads CASSETGYQETQYF. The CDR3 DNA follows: TGTGCCAGCAGTGAGACAGGGTACCAAGAGACCCAGTACTTC.

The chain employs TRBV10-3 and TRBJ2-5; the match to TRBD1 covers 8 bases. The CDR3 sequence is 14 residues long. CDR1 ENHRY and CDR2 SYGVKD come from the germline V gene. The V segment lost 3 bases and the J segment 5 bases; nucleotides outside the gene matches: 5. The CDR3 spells CAISDGQGGETQYF. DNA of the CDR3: TGTGCCATCAGTGACGGACAGGGTGGGGAGACCCAGTACTTC.

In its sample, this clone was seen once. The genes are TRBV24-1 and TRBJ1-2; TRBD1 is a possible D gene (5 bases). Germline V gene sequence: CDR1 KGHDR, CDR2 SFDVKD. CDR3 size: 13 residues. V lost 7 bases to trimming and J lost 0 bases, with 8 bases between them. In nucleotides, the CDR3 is TGTGCCACCAGGCAGGGCTCTAACTATGGCTACACCTTC. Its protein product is CATRQGSNYGYTF.

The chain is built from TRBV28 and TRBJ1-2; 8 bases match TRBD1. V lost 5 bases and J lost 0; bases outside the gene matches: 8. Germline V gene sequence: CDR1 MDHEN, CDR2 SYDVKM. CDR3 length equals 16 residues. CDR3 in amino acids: CASSRQGLPSNYGYTF. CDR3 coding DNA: TGTGCCAGCAGTCGACAGGGGCTCCCCTCTAACTATGGCTACACCTTC.

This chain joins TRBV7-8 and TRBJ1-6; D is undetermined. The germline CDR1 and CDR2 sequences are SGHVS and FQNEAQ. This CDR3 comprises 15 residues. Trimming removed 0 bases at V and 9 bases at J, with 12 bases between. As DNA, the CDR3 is TGTGCCAGCAGCTTAGCACGAGGGAACGCTTCACCCCTCCACTTT. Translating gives CASSLARGNASPLHF.

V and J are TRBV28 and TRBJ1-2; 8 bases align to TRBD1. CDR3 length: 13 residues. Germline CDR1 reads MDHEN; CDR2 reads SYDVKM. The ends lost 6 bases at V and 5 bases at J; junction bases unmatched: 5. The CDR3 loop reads CASSSQGGYGYTF. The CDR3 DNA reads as TGTGCCAGCAGCTCACAGGGGGGGTATGGCTACACCTTC.

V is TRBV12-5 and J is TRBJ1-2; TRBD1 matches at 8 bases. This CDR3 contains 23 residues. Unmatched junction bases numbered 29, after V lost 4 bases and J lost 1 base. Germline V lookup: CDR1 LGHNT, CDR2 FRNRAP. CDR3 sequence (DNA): TGTGCTAGTGGTTCCATCGGCGGTCCGACAGGGGCGTTAGGAGTAAGGGGTAACTATGGCTACACCTTC. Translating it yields CASGSIGGPTGALGVRGNYGYTF.

The CDR3 nucleotides read TGTGCCAGCAGCGACAGGGGGAGGAACACTGAAGCTTTCTTT. It specifies CASSDRGRNTEAFF. J is TRBJ1-1 and V is TRBV6-5; 9 bases are a match to TRBD1. In germline, CDR1 is MNHEY, CDR2 SVGAGI. This CDR3 is 14 amino acids long. V dropped 6 bases and J dropped 1; count of bases not matched to a gene: 3.

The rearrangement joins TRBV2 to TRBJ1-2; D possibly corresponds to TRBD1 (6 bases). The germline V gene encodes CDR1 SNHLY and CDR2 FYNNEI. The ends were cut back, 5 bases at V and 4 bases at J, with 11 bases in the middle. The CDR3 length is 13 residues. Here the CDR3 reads CASSNRESYGYTF. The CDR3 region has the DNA TGTGCCAGCAGTAACAGGGAGAGCTATGGCTACACCTTC.